Listed here are 6 T cell receptor beta chains from one sample, sequenced in a study of blood T cell repertoires in COVID-19. TCRdb keeps only in-frame clones here, not all; method: immunoSEQ multiplex PCR. The sample lists about 260,000 clones, around 87% occurring once. What was sequenced was peripheral blood. These receptors came from a woman aged 45-60 years with acute or convalescent COVID-19.

This chain connects TRBV6-5 to TRBJ1-4; TRBD1 agrees at 8 bases. Germline V lookup: CDR1 MNHEY, CDR2 SVGAGI. V was pared by 7 bases and J by 3 bases, with 4 bases of the junction left unmatched. The CDR3 loop spans 14 amino acids. This chain's CDR3 is CASKPGQANEKLFF. For the CDR3, the DNA is TGTGCCAGCAAGCCGGGACAGGCTAATGAAAAACTGTTTTTT.

V and J are TRBV9 and TRBJ1-3, with D maybe TRBD1 (5 bases). CDR1 SGDLS and CDR2 YYNGEE come from the germline V gene. The CDR3 is 14 residues long. The ends were cut back, 4 bases at V and 0 bases at J, with 8 bases in the middle. The CDR3 bases are TGTGCCAGCAGCATAGGGGCCTCTGGAAACACCATATATTTT. Its protein is CASSIGASGNTIYF.

This chain uses TRBV5-1 with TRBJ2-7; 11 positions agree with TRBD1. CDR1 is SGHRS and CDR2 is YFSETQ in the germline V gene. With 5 bases clipped from V and 6 bases from J, the junction kept 13 bases outside the gene matches. This CDR3 has 16 amino acids. CDR3 sequence: CASRPQLDRGPGEQYF. Here the CDR3 DNA reads TGCGCCAGCAGACCCCAATTGGACAGGGGGCCGGGCGAGCAGTACTTC.

J is TRBJ1-4 and V is TRBV6-1; D ambiguous. From germline, CDR1 is MNHNS and CDR2 SASEGT. V lost 3 bases and J 6 bases, leaving 14 bases between the germline ends. The CDR3 covers 15 residues. CDR3 nucleotide sequence: TGTGCCAGCAGTGAGAGACACGGTGTTTATGAAAAACTGTTTTTT. Protein product: CASSERHGVYEKLFF.

V usage is TRBV27 and J usage is TRBJ1-1, with D possibly matching TRBD1 (6 bases). The CDR3 length is 15 residues. Germline V gene sequence: CDR1 MNHEY, CDR2 SMNVEV (reference sequence). V was trimmed by 0 bases and J by 2 bases, leaving 10 bases between them. This CDR3 is CASSLSTGLNTEAFF. The CDR3 region has the DNA TGTGCCAGCAGTTTATCTACAGGGTTAAACACTGAAGCTTTCTTT.

This clone was detected a few times. The CDR3 coding sequence is TGTGCCAGCAGCCCACAAGGGGGAACAGGGGACGATGGCTACACCTTC. This gives the protein CASSPQGGTGDDGYTF. V is TRBV9 and J is TRBJ1-2; TRBD1 agrees at 7 bases. V was pared by 4 bases and J by 6 bases, with 15 bases of the junction left unmatched. Looked up from germline, CDR1 is SGDLS and CDR2 is YYNGEE. The length of the CDR3 is 16 residues.